This entry lists 25 T cell receptor beta chains sequenced from one sample in a study of blood T cell repertoires in COVID-19. Sequencing used immunoSEQ multiplex PCR; TCRdb keeps in-frame clones, though not all of them. The sample holds roughly 300,000 clones, roughly 87% seen once. The sequenced sample consisted of PBMCs or T cells enriched from blood (not recorded which). The source is a woman aged 25 to 39 who had recovered from COVID-19.

With regard to this clone: Other DNA sequences in the same sample also yield this CDR3. The chain couples TRBV29-1 to TRBJ1-5; TRBD1 aligns across 7 bases. CDR1 and CDR2 (germline): SQVTM, ANQGSEA. The CDR3 runs to 12 residues. The V gene end was trimmed by 4 bases and the J gene end by 5 bases; junction bases not matched to a gene: 2. The CDR3 DNA reads as TGCAGCGTTGGAGACAGGGATCAGCCCCAGCATTTT. Its translation: CSVGDRDQPQHF.

The chain recombines TRBV5-4 with TRBJ2-5; 8 bases align to TRBD2. The germline gives CDR1 SGHNT, CDR2 YYREEE (reference sequence). The CDR3 consists of 15 residues. V dropped 6 bases and J dropped 5; count of bases not matched to a gene: 12. This CDR3 reads CASISSSGGVETQYF. CDR3 DNA: TGTGCCAGCATCTCGTCATCGGGAGGGGTGGAGACCCAGTACTTC.

This chain links TRBV6-4 with TRBJ1-3; no definite D call. The CDR3 extends over 13 amino acids. Trimming left V 11 bases short and J 0 bases short, with 11 bases between. The V gene's germline CDR1 is MRHNA and CDR2 SNTAGT. CDR3 in amino acids: CARARGSGNTIYF. CDR3 sequence (DNA): TGTGCCCGCGCCCGGGGCTCTGGAAACACCATATATTTT.

This chain joins TRBV13 and TRBJ2-1; TRBD2 matches 7 bases. V lost 8 bases to trimming and J lost 5 bases; unmatched junction nucleotides: 12. Germline V CDR1 and CDR2: PRHDT, FYEKMQ (reference sequence). The CDR3 is made up of 15 amino acids. The CDR3 protein is CASAWGGPPHNEQFF. The CDR3 bases are TGTGCCAGCGCTTGGGGGGGACCGCCTCACAATGAGCAGTTCTTC.

The rearrangement joins TRBV7-2 to TRBJ2-7; D may be TRBD2 (6 bases). This CDR3 is 15 amino acids long. Trimming stripped 5 bases from V and 4 bases from J, with 18 bases between. Per germline, CDR1 SGHTA and CDR2 FQGNSA. The CDR3: CASSPRRGPGYEQYF. Written as DNA, the CDR3 is TGTGCCAGCAGCCCCCGGAGGGGCCCAGGGTACGAGCAGTACTTC. Full variable domain (rest looked up from reference TRBV7-2 and TRBJ2-7): GAGVSQSPSNKVTEKGKDVELRCDPISGHTALYWYRQSLGQGLEFLIYFQGNSAPDKSGLPSDRFSAERTGGSVSTLTIQRTQQEDSAVYLCASSPRRGPGYEQYFGPGTRLTVT.

The genes are TRBV5-1 and TRBJ2-7, with 10 bases that match TRBD1. The V gene's germline CDR1 is SGHRS and CDR2 YFSETQ. The CDR3 extends over 13 amino acids. J lost 1 base, V lost 7 bases, and 2 bases had no gene match. In nucleotides, the CDR3 is TGCGCCAGCCGGGGACAGGGGTCCTACGAGCAGTACTTC. Amino acid sequence: CASRGQGSYEQYF.

This sequence joins TRBV6-6 and TRBJ1-2, with 11 bases lining up with TRBD1. CDR3 length: 18 amino acids. The germline CDR1 and CDR2 sequences are MNHNY and SVGAGI (reference sequence). V trimming: 5 bases; J trimming: 1 base; junction bases outside the gene matches: 12. CDR3 region: CASSRVTGTGGNNYGYTF. CDR3 DNA: TGTGCCAGCAGTCGCGTGACCGGGACAGGGGGAAATAACTATGGCTACACCTTC.

On this clone itself: This clone may be a read error of a much larger clone one base away. This chain connects TRBV12-3 or TRBV12-4 to TRBJ2-5; D is ambiguous. This CDR3 comprises 13 residues. V gave up 5 bases and J gave up 0 bases, with 7 bases separating them. The CDR3 bases are TGTGCCAGCAGTATACAGTACCAAGAGACCCAGTACTTC. Its translation: CASSIQYQETQYF.

This clone was recorded only once. The chain combines TRBV29-1 with TRBJ1-2; TRBD1 is a possible D gene (5 bases). V lost 5 bases to trimming and J lost 2 bases, with 9 bases between them. Germline V gene lookup returns CDR1 SQVTM and CDR2 ANQGSEA. The CDR3 has 12 residues. The CDR3 DNA reads TGCAGCGTTTATCAGGGCAACTATGGCTACACCTTC. Translation: CSVYQGNYGYTF.

The chain has TRBV24-1 and TRBJ2-3, with 7 nucleotides matching TRBD1. Losses at the gene ends were 4 bases for V and 0 bases for J; bases not matched to a gene: 6. Germline V gene lookup returns CDR1 KGHDR and CDR2 SFDVKD. The CDR3 covers 16 residues. CDR3 protein: CATSDRGKGSTDTQYF. CDR3 nucleotides: TGTGCCACCAGTGACAGGGGGAAGGGTAGCACAGATACGCAGTATTTT.

The gene calls are TRBV19 and TRBJ2-2; the D gene is possibly TRBD1 (6 bases). V gave up 4 bases and J gave up 5 bases, with 17 bases separating them. Germline V gene data show CDR1 as LNHDA and CDR2 as SQIVND (reference sequence). The CDR3 has 16 amino acids. CDR3 DNA sequence: TGTGCCAGTAGTAGCCCTACAGGGACGCATACCGGGGAGCTGTTTTTT. Amino acids: CASSSPTGTHTGELFF.

The chain combines TRBV27 with TRBJ1-1; no clear D gene. Germline CDR1 MNHEY, CDR2 SMNVEV (reference sequence). CDR3 size: 16 residues. V was shortened by 5 bases and J by 1 base, with 17 bases between the two germline ends. The CDR3 nucleotides read TGTGCCAGCAGTAAGGATTTGCCAGGCTGGAACACTGAAGCTTTCTTT. As protein: CASSKDLPGWNTEAFF.

The chain employs TRBV2 and TRBJ1-1, with D possibly matching TRBD1 (6 bases). V gave up 6 bases and J gave up 7 bases, with 12 bases separating them. This CDR3 spans 12 amino acids. Germline CDR1 is SNHLY and CDR2 is FYNNEI. CDR3: CASSTRQVEAFF. CDR3 bases: TGTGCCAGCAGCACAAGACAGGTTGAAGCTTTCTTT.

The chain links TRBV27 to TRBJ2-7; D is possibly TRBD2 (5 bases). This CDR3 region has 15 residues. The germline V and J ends were trimmed by 5 bases and 1 base, with 15 bases remaining between them. Looked up from germline, CDR1 is MNHEY and CDR2 is SMNVEV (reference sequence). In DNA, the CDR3 is TGTGCCAGCAGTAAGAGGGCGTCGGTTTCCTACGAGCAGTACTTC. Its protein is CASSKRASVSYEQYF.

The gene calls are TRBV19 and TRBJ1-5; 9 bases are a match to TRBD1. From germline, CDR1 is LNHDA and CDR2 SQIVND (reference sequence). Losses at the gene ends were 6 bases for V and 1 base for J; bases not matched to a gene: 4. The CDR3 covers 15 residues. This chain's CDR3 is CASREQGASNQPQHF. The CDR3 DNA sequence: TGTGCCAGTAGGGAACAGGGGGCGAGCAATCAGCCCCAGCATTTT.

The rearrangement links TRBV18 to TRBJ2-2; 9 nucleotides match TRBD2. The V gene's germline CDR1 is KGHSH and CDR2 LQKENI. Unmatched junction bases numbered 3, after V lost 1 base and J lost 0 bases. This CDR3 has 17 residues. The CDR3: CASSPQRGAANTGELFF. The CDR3 nucleotides read TGTGCCAGCTCACCACAGCGGGGGGCCGCGAACACCGGGGAGCTGTTTTTT.

This clone was counted once. J is TRBJ1-6 and V is TRBV6-5; 9 bases agree with TRBD1. Germline CDR1 and CDR2: MNHEY and SVGAGI. V was pared by 4 bases and J by 9 bases, with 7 bases of the junction left unmatched. The CDR3 has 15 amino acids. In DNA form, the CDR3 reads TGTGCCAGCAGTTCCCCCGGGACAGGGTCTTCACCCCTCCACTTT. Protein: CASSSPGTGSSPLHF.

The chain recombines TRBV27 with TRBJ1-6, with D possibly matching TRBD1 (5 bases). The V end lost 6 bases, the J end lost 5 bases, and 17 bases lay between the germline ends. The germline CDR1 and CDR2 sequences are MNHEY and SMNVEV (reference sequence). The CDR3 consists of 16 residues. The CDR3, as DNA: TGTGCCAGCAGCTCAGGGTTTCTGGAGAATAATTCACCCCTCCACTTT. It is translated as CASSSGFLENNSPLHF.

The V call is TRBV11-2, the J call TRBJ2-5; 7 bases agree with TRBD1. The CDR3 loop spans 14 amino acids. J was trimmed by 5 bases and V by 6 bases; bases with no gene match: 9. Germline CDR1 reads SGHAT; CDR2 reads FQNNGV. Written as DNA, the CDR3 is TGTGCCAGCAGTGTAGGGGTCAGGGGGGAGACCCAGTACTTC. This sequence encodes CASSVGVRGETQYF.

This clone was seen only once. This rearrangement joins TRBV10-3 to TRBJ1-3; no clear D. This CDR3 is 14 amino acids long. Germline V gene data show CDR1 as ENHRY and CDR2 as SYGVKD. V shed 10 bases and J shed 0 bases, with 13 bases lying between them. The CDR3: CATTIEPSGNTIYF. Here the CDR3 DNA reads TGTGCCACAACTATCGAGCCCTCTGGAAACACCATATATTTT.

The rearrangement joins TRBV15 to TRBJ2-7, with a possible D match to TRBD2 (6 bases). Germline assignment: CDR1 LNHNV and CDR2 YYDKDF (reference sequence). Trimming shortened V by 0 bases and J by 3 bases, and 15 bases separated the two germline ends. The CDR3 spans 16 residues. DNA for the CDR3: TGTGCCACCAGCAGAGATCGAGGGGAGGTGGTCTACGAGCAGTACTTC. This translates into CATSRDRGEVVYEQYF.

The V gene is TRBV27, the J gene TRBJ1-5, with 7 bases matching TRBD1. Trimming cost V 4 bases and J 1 base; bases outside gene matches: 1. This CDR3 is 14 amino acids long. Germline CDR1 and CDR2: MNHEY and SMNVEV (reference sequence). The CDR3 DNA sequence: TGTGCCAGCAGTTGGGGACAGAGCAATCAGCCCCAGCATTTT. Encoded protein: CASSWGQSNQPQHF.

V usage is TRBV5-6 and J usage is TRBJ2-5; 8 nucleotides line up with TRBD2. CDR3 length: 18 residues. The junction had 19 bases not matched to a gene; V was cut back by 4 bases and J by 5 bases. Looked up from germline, CDR1 is SGHDT and CDR2 is YYEEEE. The CDR3 DNA follows: TGTGCCAGCAGCCCCGACTCGACTAGCGTTCGGGGGGGGGAGACCCAGTACTTC. This encodes CASSPDSTSVRGGETQYF. Looking up the rest from reference TRBV5-6 and TRBJ2-5 gives the full variable domain: DAGVTQSPTHLIKTRGQQVTLRCSPKSGHDTVSWYQQALGQGPQFIFQYYEEEERQRGNFPDRFSGHQFPNYSSELNVNALLLGDSALYLCASSPDSTSVRGGETQYFGPGTRLLVL.

The CDR3 bases are TGTGCCAGCCGTAAAGGCCTACAGGGGAAGTATGGCTACACCTTC. It is translated as CASRKGLQGKYGYTF. The genes are TRBV2 and TRBJ1-2; 7 bases align to TRBD1. CDR1 is SNHLY and CDR2 is FYNNEI in the germline V gene. The CDR3 is 15 residues long. Trimming took 8 bases from V and 5 from J; bases not matched to a gene: 14.

The chain links TRBV13 to TRBJ1-1, with TRBD1 matching over 9 bases. J gave up 1 base and V 5 bases, and 5 bases lay outside the gene matches. Germline-derived CDR1 and CDR2 are PRHDT and FYEKMQ (reference sequence). This CDR3 comprises 15 residues. DNA of the CDR3: TGTGCCAGCAGCGCGGGACAGGGAAGGAACACTGAAGCTTTCTTT. Its protein is CASSAGQGRNTEAFF. Full variable domain (rest looked up from reference TRBV13 and TRBJ1-1): AAGVIQSPRHLIKEKRETATLKCYPIPRHDTVYWYQQGPGQDPQFLISFYEKMQSDKGSIPDRFSAQQFSDYHSELNMSSLELGDSALYFCASSAGQGRNTEAFFGQGTRLTVV.